Listed below are T cell receptor beta chains from one sample, sequenced in a study of Ad26.COV2.S vaccination and SARS-CoV-2 variants. Repertoires were generated with immunoSEQ multiplex PCR, while TCRdb's copy carries only in-frame clones and drops some. The table records fewer than 500,000 clones, approximately 92% of them present only once. The sequenced sample was peripheral blood, obtained in a trial of Ad26.COV2.S vaccine versus placebo. These receptors originate from a person aged 18-65 years who received the Ad26.COV2.S COVID-19 vaccine or a placebo. Each CDR3 is given with its conserved first and last residue. A D gene is named only where the DNA matches it firmly. Clone size, where shown, is once, few, many, or a class for clones that have expanded.

NA,TRBV12-3/TRBV12-4,TRBD2,TRBJ2-3,CASLAGWGDTQYF,TGTGCCAGCCTAGCGGGGTGGGGGGATACGCAGTATTTT
NA,TRBV6-5,NA,TRBJ2-3,CASSLRTYQADTQYF,TGTGCCAGCAGTCTCAGGACTTATCAGGCAGATACGCAGTATTTT
NA,TRBV5-4,NA,TRBJ1-6,CASSLGQTNSPLHF,TGTGCCAGCAGCTTGGGCCAGACTAATTCACCCCTCCACTTT
many,TRBV11-2,NA,TRBJ1-2,CASSLVGGWAYGYTF,TGTGCCAGCAGCTTAGTAGGAGGGTGGGCCTATGGCTACACCTTC
NA,TRBV9,NA,TRBJ1-5,CASSVDGDQPQHF,TGTGCCAGCAGCGTAGACGGGGATCAGCCCCAGCATTTT
NA,TRBV10-3,TRBD1,TRBJ1-4,CAISESDRGESEKLFF,TGTGCCATCAGTGAGTCTGACAGGGGGGAAAGCGAAAAACTGTTTTTT
NA,TRBV5-4,TRBD1,TRBJ1-1,CASSLEGAGTEAFF,TGTGCCAGCAGCTTGGAGGGGGCTGGGACTGAAGCTTTCTTT
NA,TRBV19,NA,TRBJ2-3,CASSIEGRTDTQYF,TGTGCCAGTAGTATAGAGGGTCGCACAGATACGCAGTATTTT
NA,TRBV19,NA,TRBJ2-7,CASRTGGSEQYF,TGTGCCAGTAGAACAGGCGGTAGCGAGCAGTACTTC
NA,TRBV5-1,NA,TRBJ2-7,CASSFDQLGEQYF,TGCGCCAGCAGCTTCGACCAGCTAGGCGAGCAGTACTTC
NA,TRBV5-4,NA,TRBJ1-3,CASSLDGGSLRNTIYF,TGTGCCAGCAGCTTGGATGGGGGAAGCCTTCGAAACACCATATATTTT
NA,TRBV10-3,TRBD1,TRBJ2-2,CAISRDRGSNTGELFF,TGTGCCATCTCTAGGGACAGGGGGTCGAACACCGGGGAGCTGTTTTTT
NA,TRBV5-1,NA,TRBJ2-1,CASSPRGALYNEQFF,TGCGCCAGCAGCCCCCGGGGGGCCCTTTACAATGAGCAGTTCTTC
NA,TRBV10-3,NA,TRBJ1-1,CAISELGADTEAFF,TGTGCCATCAGTGAGTTGGGGGCGGACACTGAAGCTTTCTTT
NA,TRBV28,NA,TRBJ1-5,CASSRRLPGRERNQPQHF,TGTGCCAGCAGCCGCCGGCTGCCGGGGCGGGAGAGAAATCAGCCCCAGCATTTT
NA,TRBV7-2,TRBD2,TRBJ2-3,CAIGRDYVTDTQYF,TGTGCCATCGGACGGGACTACGTTACAGATACGCAGTATTTT
NA,TRBV2,TRBD1,TRBJ1-5,CASRGQGANQPQHF,TGTGCCAGCAGGGGACAGGGGGCCAATCAGCCCCAGCATTTT
NA,TRBV10-3,NA,TRBJ2-5,CATRLTRDGETQYF,TGTGCCACCAGACTGACGCGGGACGGGGAGACCCAGTACTTC
NA,TRBV5-4,NA,TRBJ1-2,CASSWAGEILGYTF,TGTGCCAGCAGCTGGGCAGGGGAGATTCTCGGCTACACCTTC
NA,TRBV6-2/TRBV6-3,TRBD2,TRBJ2-1,CASSYSLAGAIVGDGEQFF,TGTGCCAGCAGTTACTCACTAGCGGGAGCGATCGTAGGGGATGGTGAGCAGTTCTTC
once,TRBV19,TRBD2,TRBJ2-1,CASSLAGLSYNEQFF,TGTGCCAGTAGTTTAGCGGGATTATCCTACAATGAGCAGTTCTTC
NA,TRBV30,NA,TRBJ1-6,CAWSVSQGGSPLHF,TGTGCCTGGAGTGTCTCCCAGGGAGGTTCACCCCTCCACTTT
NA,TRBV19,TRBD2,TRBJ2-1,CASSMAGVFYNEQFF,TGTGCCAGTAGTATGGCGGGGGTCTTTTACAATGAGCAGTTCTTC
NA,TRBV28,NA,TRBJ1-2,CASSFRPNGYTF,TGTGCCAGCAGTTTCCGGCCCAATGGCTACACCTTC
NA,TRBV4-2,TRBD2,TRBJ2-5,CASSQDGAGGQETQYF,TGTGCCAGCAGCCAAGATGGGGCGGGGGGACAAGAGACCCAGTACTTC